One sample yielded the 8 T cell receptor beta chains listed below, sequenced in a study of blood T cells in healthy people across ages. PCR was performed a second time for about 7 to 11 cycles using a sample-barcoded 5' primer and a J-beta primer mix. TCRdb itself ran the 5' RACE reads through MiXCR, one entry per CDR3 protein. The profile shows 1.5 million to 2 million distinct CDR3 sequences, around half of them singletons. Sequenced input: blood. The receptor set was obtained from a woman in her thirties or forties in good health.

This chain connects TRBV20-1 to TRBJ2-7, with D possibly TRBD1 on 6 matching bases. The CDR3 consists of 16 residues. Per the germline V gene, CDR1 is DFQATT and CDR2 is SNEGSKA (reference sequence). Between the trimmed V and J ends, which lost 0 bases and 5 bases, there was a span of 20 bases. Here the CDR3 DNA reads TGCAGTGCTAGAGATGATCCGACAGGCCTGGATGACGAGCAGTACTTC. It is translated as CSARDDPTGLDDEQYF.

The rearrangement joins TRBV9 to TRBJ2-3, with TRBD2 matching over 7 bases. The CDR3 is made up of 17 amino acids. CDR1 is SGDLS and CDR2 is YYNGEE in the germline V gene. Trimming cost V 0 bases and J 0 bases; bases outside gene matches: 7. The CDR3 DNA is TGTGCCAGCAGCGTAGAGAAGCGGGGCACAAGCACAGATACGCAGTATTTT. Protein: CASSVEKRGTSTDTQYF.

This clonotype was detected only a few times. The CDR3 loop reads CASSPEATQYF. The DNA of the CDR3 is TGTGCCAGCTCACCTGAGGCGACCCAGTACTTC. The rearrangement links TRBV18 to TRBJ2-7; D is undetermined. The DNA matches TRBJ2-5 better at its end, which makes the J call doubtful. CDR3 size: 11 residues. CDR1 is KGHSH and CDR2 is LQKENI in the germline V gene.

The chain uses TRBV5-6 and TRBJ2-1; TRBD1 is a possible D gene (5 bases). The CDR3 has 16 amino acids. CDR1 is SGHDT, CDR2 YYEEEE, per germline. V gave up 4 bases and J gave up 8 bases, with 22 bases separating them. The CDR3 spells CASSIPAYTARDEQFF. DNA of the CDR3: TGTGCCAGCAGCATCCCAGCCTACACCGCCAGGGATGAGCAGTTCTTC.

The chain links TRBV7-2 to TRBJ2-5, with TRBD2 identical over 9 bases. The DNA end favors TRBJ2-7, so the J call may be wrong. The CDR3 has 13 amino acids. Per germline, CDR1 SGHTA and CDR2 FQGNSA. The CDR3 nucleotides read TGTGCCAGCAGTACCGGGACTAGCCGCGAGCAGTACTTC. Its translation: CASSTGTSREQYF.

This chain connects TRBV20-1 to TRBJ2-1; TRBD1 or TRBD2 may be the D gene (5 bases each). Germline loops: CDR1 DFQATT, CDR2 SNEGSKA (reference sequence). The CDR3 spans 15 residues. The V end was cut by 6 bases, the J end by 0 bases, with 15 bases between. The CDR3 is CSAGTVIYSYNEQFF. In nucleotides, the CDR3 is TGCAGTGCCGGGACGGTTATTTACTCCTACAATGAGCAGTTCTTC.

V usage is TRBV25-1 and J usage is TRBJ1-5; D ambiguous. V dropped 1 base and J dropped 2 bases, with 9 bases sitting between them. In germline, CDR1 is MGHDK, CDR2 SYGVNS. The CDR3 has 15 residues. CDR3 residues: CASSESDRGNQPQHF. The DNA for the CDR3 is TGTGCCAGCAGTGAATCCGATAGAGGCAATCAGCCCCAGCATTTT.

CDR3 sequence reads: CASSYLGGVELAKNIQYF. CDR3 nucleotides: TGTGCCAGCAGTTACTTGGGCGGGGTCGAATTAGCCAAAAACATTCAGTACTTC. The chain links TRBV6-2 or TRBV6-3 to TRBJ2-4; TRBD2 is a possible D gene (6 bases). This CDR3 has 18 residues. The germline V gene encodes CDR1 MNHEY and CDR2 SVGEGT. Deletions cut 1 base from V and 0 bases from J, with 16 bases between.